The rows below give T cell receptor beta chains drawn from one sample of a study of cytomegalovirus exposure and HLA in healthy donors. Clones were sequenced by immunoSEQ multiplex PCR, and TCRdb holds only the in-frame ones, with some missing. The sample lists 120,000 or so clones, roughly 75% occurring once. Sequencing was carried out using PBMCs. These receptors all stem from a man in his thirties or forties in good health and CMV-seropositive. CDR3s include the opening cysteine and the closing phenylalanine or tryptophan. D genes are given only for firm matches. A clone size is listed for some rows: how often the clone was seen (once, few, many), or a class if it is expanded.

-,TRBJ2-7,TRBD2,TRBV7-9,TGTGCCAGCAGCCCAAAACGACTAGCCTCCTACGAGCAGTACTTC,CASSPKRLASYEQYF
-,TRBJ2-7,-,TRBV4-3,TGCGCCAGCAGCCATCGGGGACTCGGATCCTACGAGCAGTACTTC,CASSHRGLGSYEQYF
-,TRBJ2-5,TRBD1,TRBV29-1,TGCAGCGGGTCGAACCCAGGGACAGGGTTTGTGACCCAGTACTTC,CSGSNPGTGFVTQYF
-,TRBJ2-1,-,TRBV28,TGTGCCAGCACCCCCCTGTGGAGGGGTGAGCAGTTCTTC,CASTPLWRGEQFF
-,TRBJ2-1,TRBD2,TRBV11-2,TGTGCCAGCAGCCCCAACGGACTAGCGGGAGGGAGGAATGAGCAGTTCTTC,CASSPNGLAGGRNEQFF
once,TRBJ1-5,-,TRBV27,TGTGCCAGCAGTCCCCTTAATCAGCCCCAGCATTTT,CASSPLNQPQHF
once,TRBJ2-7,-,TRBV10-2,TGCGCCAGCCGCTGGGAGTACGAGCAGTACTTC,CASRWEYEQYF
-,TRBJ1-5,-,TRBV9,TGTGCCAGCAGCGTAGACGGGAGCAATCAGCCCCAGCATTTT,CASSVDGSNQPQHF
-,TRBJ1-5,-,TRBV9,TGTGCCAGCAGCCCCGGGGGGCTGTTTCAGCCCCAGCATTTT,CASSPGGLFQPQHF
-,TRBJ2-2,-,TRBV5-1,TGCGCCAGCAGCTTGGGGTCCAGAACCACCGGGGAGCTGTTTTTT,CASSLGSRTTGELFF
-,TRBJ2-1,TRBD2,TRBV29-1,TGCAGCGGGTGGAGACTAGCGGGAGGAGATGAGCAGTTCTTC,CSGWRLAGGDEQFF
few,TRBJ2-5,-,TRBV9,TGTGCCAGTGCGGACACCTTTCAAGAGACCCAGTACTTC,CASADTFQETQYF
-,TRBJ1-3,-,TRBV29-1,TGCAGCGTTGACCTTGGTGCGGCTGGAAACACCATATATTTT,CSVDLGAAGNTIYF
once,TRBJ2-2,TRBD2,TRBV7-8,TGTGCCAGCAGCCCCAGGGGACTAGCGGCAAACACCGGGGAGCTGTTTTTT,CASSPRGLAANTGELFF
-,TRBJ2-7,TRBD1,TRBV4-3,TGCGCCAGCAGCCAGCTACAGGGGGACAGCTCCTACGAGCAGTACTTC,CASSQLQGDSSYEQYF
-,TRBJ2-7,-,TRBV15,TGTGCCACCAGCTCCGGGGTGACCTACGAGCAGTACTTC,CATSSGVTYEQYF
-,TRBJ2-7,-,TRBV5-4,TGTGCCAGCAGCTCCGATGATCTAGCCCCAACGTACTTC,CASSSDDLAPTYF
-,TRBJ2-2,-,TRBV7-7,TGTGCTAGCAGCCCTAGGTCGGGTTCCGGGGAGCTGTTCTTT,CASSPRSGSGELFF
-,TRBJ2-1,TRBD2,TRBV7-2,TGTGCCAGCAGCTTAGAAGCGGGGGGTGAGCAGTTCTTC,CASSLEAGGEQFF
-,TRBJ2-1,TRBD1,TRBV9,TGTGCCAGCAGCTTTGGACAGGGGGCCCGAACGGGTTACAATGAGCAGTTCTTC,CASSFGQGARTGYNEQFF
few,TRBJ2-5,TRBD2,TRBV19,TGTGCCAGTAGTGGGTTAGCGGGGAACGAAGAGACCCAGTACTTC,CASSGLAGNEETQYF
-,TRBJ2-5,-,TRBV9,TGTGCCAGCAGCACGCCTCGGGCGGGGCCCCAAGAGACCCAGTACTTC,CASSTPRAGPQETQYF
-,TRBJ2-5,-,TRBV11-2,TGTGCCAGCAGCTTAGTAGGCGGATTTGAAGAGACCCAGTACTTC,CASSLVGGFEETQYF
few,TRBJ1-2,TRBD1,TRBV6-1,TGTGCCAGCAGGCCCGGGACAGACTATGGCTACACCTTC,CASRPGTDYGYTF
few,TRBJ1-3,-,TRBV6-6,TGTGCCAGCAGCCCCGTCCTCTCTGGAAACACCATATATTTT,CASSPVLSGNTIYF
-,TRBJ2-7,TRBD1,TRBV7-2,TGTGCCAGCAGCATACAGGGGGCCCGCGCGCGGGAGCGCGTGTACGAGCAGTACTTC,CASSIQGARARERVYEQYF
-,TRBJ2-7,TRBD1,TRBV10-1,TGCGCCAGCAGCCACCGTTCACAGGGGAAGGTTACCTACGAGCAGTACTTC,CASSHRSQGKVTYEQYF
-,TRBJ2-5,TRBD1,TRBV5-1,TGCGCCAGCAGCCGGGGACAGATACGTTCTGGAGAGACCCAGTACTTC,CASSRGQIRSGETQYF
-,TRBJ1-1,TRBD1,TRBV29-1,TGCAGCGTGGGACAGAGGAAATTGAACACTGAAGCTTTCTTT,CSVGQRKLNTEAFF
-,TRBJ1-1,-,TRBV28,TGTGCCAGCAGGATCGGGGGAGGGGCGCTGTCTGAAGCTTTCTTT,CASRIGGGALSEAFF
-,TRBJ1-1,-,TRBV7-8,TGTGCCAGCAGCAGCTTCGGAGCGTTGAACACTGAAGCTTTCTTT,CASSSFGALNTEAFF
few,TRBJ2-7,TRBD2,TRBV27,TGTGCCAGCAGTTGGGCCGCCCGACTAGCGGGAGGGCCGGGGGAGCAGTACTTC,CASSWAARLAGGPGEQYF
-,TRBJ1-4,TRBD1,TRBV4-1,TGCGCCAGCAGCCGGGCTGGGACAGCTAATGAAAAACTGTTTTTT,CASSRAGTANEKLFF
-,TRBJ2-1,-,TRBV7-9,TGTGCCAGCAGCTTAGTCCGGGGCAATGAGCAGTTCTTC,CASSLVRGNEQFF
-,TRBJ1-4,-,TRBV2,TGTGCCAGCAGTCCCGGGACAACTAATGAAAAACTGTTTTTT,CASSPGTTNEKLFF
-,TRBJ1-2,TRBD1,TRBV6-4,TGTGCCAGCAGCCCCGGGACAGCCACTAACGGATACACCTTC,CASSPGTATNGYTF
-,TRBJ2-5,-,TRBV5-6,TGTGCCAGCAGCTTCCAACAGGGCAGGGAGACCCAGTACTTC,CASSFQQGRETQYF
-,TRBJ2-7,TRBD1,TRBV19,TGTGCCAGTAGTACTGGACAGGGTAAAGGGGAGCAGTACTTC,CASSTGQGKGEQYF
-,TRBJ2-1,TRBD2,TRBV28,TGTGCCAGCCACGTAGCGGGAGGGCCTGTTGAGCAGTTCTTC,CASHVAGGPVEQFF
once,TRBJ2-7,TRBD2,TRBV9,TGTGCCAGCAGCCCTGGGGGGGGAGCCCGGGTTGTGCAGTACTTC,CASSPGGGARVVQYF
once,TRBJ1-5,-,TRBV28,TGTGCCAGCAGGGTACAGGGACGGAGCAATCAGCCCCAGCATTTT,CASRVQGRSNQPQHF
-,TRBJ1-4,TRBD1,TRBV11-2,TGTGCCAGCAGCCTTGGACAGGGGGAAGAAAAACTGTTTTTT,CASSLGQGEEKLFF
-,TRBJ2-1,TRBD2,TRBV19,TGTGCCAGTAGTATTGGGTATCCCCCCGGCGGGAGAGGAAATGAGCAGTTCTTC,CASSIGYPPGGRGNEQFF
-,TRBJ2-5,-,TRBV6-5,TGTGCCAGCAGTTACCTCGGACAGCCCCAAGAGACCCAGTACTTC,CASSYLGQPQETQYF
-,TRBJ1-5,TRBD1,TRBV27,TGTGCCAGCAGTTTGAGGACAGGCGCGAAACAGCCCCAGCATTTT,CASSLRTGAKQPQHF
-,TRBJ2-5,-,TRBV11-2,TGTGCCAGCAGCTTAGGGGGCAGTCAAGAGACCCAGTACTTC,CASSLGGSQETQYF